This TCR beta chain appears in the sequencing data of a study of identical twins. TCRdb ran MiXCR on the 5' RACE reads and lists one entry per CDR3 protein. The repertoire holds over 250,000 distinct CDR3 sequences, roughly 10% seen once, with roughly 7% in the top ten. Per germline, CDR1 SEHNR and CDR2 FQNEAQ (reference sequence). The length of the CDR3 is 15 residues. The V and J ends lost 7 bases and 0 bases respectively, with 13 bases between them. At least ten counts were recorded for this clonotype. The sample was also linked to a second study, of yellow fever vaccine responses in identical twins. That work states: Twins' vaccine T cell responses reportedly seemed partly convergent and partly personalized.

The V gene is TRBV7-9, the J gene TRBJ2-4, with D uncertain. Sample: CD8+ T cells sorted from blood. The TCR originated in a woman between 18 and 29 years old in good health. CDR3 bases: TGTGCCAGCACCTCCGTGGTGTCAGCCAAAAACATTCAGTACTTC. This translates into CASTSVVSAKNIQYF.